The T cell receptor (beta chain) under discussion was sequenced for a study of blood T cell repertoires in COVID-19. Looking at the study overall: The cDNA or gDNA used as material had been derived from T cells, B-cell-depleted T cells, or PBMCs.

Germline CDR1 and CDR2: LGHDT and YNNKEL (reference sequence). The ends were cut back, 6 bases at V and 6 bases at J, with 12 bases in the middle. The CDR3 has 13 amino acids. In the authors' workflow: The assay estimated nucleated cells by amplifying reference gene primers. Data came from immunoSEQ multiplex PCR; TCRdb stores just in-frame clones and leaves some out. V and J calls plus clone size are reproduced from that table; the DNA served to infer D and trimming. The sample holds just under 85,000 clones; 83% are singletons and the top ten take roughly 30%. The rearrangement uses TRBV3-1 (or the pseudogene TRBV3-2) and TRBJ2-1; TRBD2 might be the D (6 bases). This TCR came from a woman aged 80 or older with acute or convalescent COVID-19. The sequencing sample was made of peripheral blood. CDR3 sequence reads: CASSPGGPNEQFF. The CDR3 nucleotides read TGTGCCAGCAGTCCTGGAGGGCCCAATGAGCAGTTCTTC.